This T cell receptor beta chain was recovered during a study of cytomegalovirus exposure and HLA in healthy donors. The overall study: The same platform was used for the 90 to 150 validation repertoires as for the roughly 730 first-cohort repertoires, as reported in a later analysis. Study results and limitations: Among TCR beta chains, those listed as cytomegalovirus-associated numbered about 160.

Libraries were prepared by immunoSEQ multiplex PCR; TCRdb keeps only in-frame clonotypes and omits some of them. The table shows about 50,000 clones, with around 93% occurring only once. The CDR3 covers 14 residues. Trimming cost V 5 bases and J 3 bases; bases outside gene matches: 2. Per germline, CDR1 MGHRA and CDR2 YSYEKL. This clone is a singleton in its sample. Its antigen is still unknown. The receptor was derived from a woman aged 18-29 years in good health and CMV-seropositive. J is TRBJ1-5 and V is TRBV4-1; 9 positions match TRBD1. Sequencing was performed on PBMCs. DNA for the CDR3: TGCGCCAGCAGCAGGGACAGGGTCAATCAGCCCCAGCATTTT. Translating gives CASSRDRVNQPQHF.